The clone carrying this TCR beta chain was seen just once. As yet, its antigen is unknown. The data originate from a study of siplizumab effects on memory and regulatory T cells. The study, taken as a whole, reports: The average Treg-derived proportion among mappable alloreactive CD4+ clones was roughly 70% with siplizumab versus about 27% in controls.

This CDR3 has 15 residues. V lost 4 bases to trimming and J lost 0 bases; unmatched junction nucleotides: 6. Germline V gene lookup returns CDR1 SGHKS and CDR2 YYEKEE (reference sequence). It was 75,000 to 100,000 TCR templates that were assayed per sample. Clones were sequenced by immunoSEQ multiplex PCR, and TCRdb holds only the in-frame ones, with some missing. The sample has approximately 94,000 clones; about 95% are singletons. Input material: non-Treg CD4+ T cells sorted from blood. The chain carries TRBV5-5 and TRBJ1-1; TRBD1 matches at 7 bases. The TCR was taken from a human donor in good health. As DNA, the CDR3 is TGTGCCAGCAGCCTCACAGGGGTCATGAACACTGAAGCTTTCTTT. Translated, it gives CASSLTGVMNTEAFF. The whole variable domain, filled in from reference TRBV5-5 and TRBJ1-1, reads DAGVTQSPTHLIKTRGQQVTLRCSPISGHKSVSWYQQVLGQGPQFIFQYYEKEERGRGNFPDRFSARQFPNYSSELNVNALLLGDSALYLCASSLTGVMNTEAFFGQGTRLTVV.